This passage covers 29 T cell receptor beta chains from one sample sequenced in a study of T cells in Graves' hyperthyroidism and ophthalmopathy. Amplified regions were TCR beta CDR3 sequences from RNA transcripts. With the HTBI primer set, the TCR CDR3 went through a first round of RT-PCR. Via MiXCR, TCRdb re-called the multiplex PCR reads, giving one row per CDR3 protein. The table shows hundreds of thousands of distinct CDR3 sequences, with 20% occurring only once. Specimen: blood. Receptors originate from a man aged 25-45 years with Graves' ophthalmopathy.

The rearrangement joins TRBV7-8 to TRBJ2-5; 16 nucleotides agree with TRBD2. Germline assignment: CDR1 SGHVS and CDR2 FQNEAQ. This CDR3 has 16 residues. V was clipped by 6 bases and J by 5 bases; unmatched bases: 6. For the CDR3, the DNA is TGTGCCAGCAGAGTGGGACTAGCGGGAGGGCCCGAGACCCAGTACTTC. As protein: CASRVGLAGGPETQYF. Supplemented by reference TRBV7-8 and TRBJ2-5, the full variable domain reads GAGVSQSPRYKVAKRGQDVALRCDPISGHVSLFWYQQALGQGPEFLTYFQNEAQLDKSGLPSDRFFAERPEGSVSTLKIQRTQQEDSAVYLCASRVGLAGGPETQYFGPGTRLLVL.

This clonotype showed up many times. Compared with germline, one end of the junction differs, possibly owing to a read error. The V call is TRBV5-1, the J call TRBJ2-3; D might be TRBD2 (6 bases). From germline, CDR1 is SGHRS and CDR2 YFSETQ. The CDR3 sequence is 12 residues long. The CDR3 bases are TGTGCCAGCAGCTTAGCGGCAGATACGCAGTATTTT. Translating gives CASSLAADTQYF.

The chain combines TRBV12-3 or TRBV12-4 with TRBJ2-5, with a possible D match to TRBD2 (6 bases). This CDR3 is built from 17 residues. V shed 3 bases and J shed 4 bases, with 21 bases lying between them. The DNA for the CDR3 is TGTGCCAGCAGTTTTCGGGGGATAGAGATGGTCCGAGAGACCCAGTACTTC. Its protein product is CASSFRGIEMVRETQYF.

In this sample, this clonotype turned up many times. In DNA, the CDR3 is TGCGCCAGCAGCTTGGTGGGATTTGATGAGCAGTTCTTC. It codes for CASSLVGFDEQFF. The rearrangement uses TRBV5-1 and TRBJ2-1; no clear D. Germline V gives CDR1 SGHRS, CDR2 YFSETQ. Deletions cut 0 bases from V and 8 bases from J, with 9 bases between. The CDR3 is 13 amino acids.

The genes are TRBV7-3 and TRBJ2-2; 16 bases are shared with TRBD2. V shed 3 bases, J shed 3 bases, and the junction held 4 bases outside the gene matches. CDR3 length: 18 residues. CDR1 is SGHTA, CDR2 FQGTGA, per germline. This CDR3 is CASSLGLAGGPYTGELFF. As DNA, the CDR3 is TGTGCCAGCAGCTTGGGACTAGCGGGAGGGCCTTACACCGGGGAGCTGTTTTTT.

This clonotype was seen more than once but under ten times. V usage is TRBV7-2 and J usage is TRBJ2-5; D possibly matches TRBD1 or TRBD2 (5 bases each). This CDR3 contains 11 residues. Trimming shortened V by 5 bases and J by 8 bases, and 9 bases separated the two germline ends. Germline CDR1 is SGHTA and CDR2 is FQGNSA. CDR3 nucleotides: TGTGCCAGCAGCCGGGGACCAACCCAGTACTTC. Protein: CASSRGPTQYF. The full variable domain, rest sourced from reference TRBV7-2 and TRBJ2-5, is GAGVSQSPSNKVTEKGKDVELRCDPISGHTALYWYRQSLGQGLEFLIYFQGNSAPDKSGLPSDRFSAERTGGSVSTLTIQRTQQEDSAVYLCASSRGPTQYFGPGTRLLVL.

This clonotype was seen many times. The rearrangement links TRBV28 to TRBJ2-7; perhaps TRBD2 as D (5 bases). V lost 3 bases to trimming and J lost 0 bases, with 9 bases between them. Looked up from germline, CDR1 is MDHEN and CDR2 is SYDVKM. CDR3 length equals 14 residues. The CDR3 sequence: CASSFWTLSYEQYF. CDR3 in DNA: TGTGCCAGCAGTTTTTGGACTCTCTCCTACGAGCAGTACTTC.

V and J are TRBV6-9 and TRBJ2-2; a weak D match, TRBD1 (6 bases). CDR1 and CDR2 from the germline V gene are MNHGY and SVAAGI. V was clipped by 3 bases and J by 3 bases, with 8 bases between them. CDR3 length: 14 residues. DNA for the CDR3: TGTGCCAGCAGTTACGGACAGTACACCGGGGAGCTGTTTTTT. Its protein is CASSYGQYTGELFF.

The chain recombines TRBV9 with TRBJ2-3, with D possibly being TRBD1 or TRBD2 (5 bases each). Germline V lookup: CDR1 SGDLS, CDR2 YYNGEE. The CDR3 is 12 residues long. Trimming took 3 bases from V and 10 from J, leaving 12 bases between them. The CDR3, as DNA: TGTGCCAGCAGCGAGCCCCGGGACGCGCAGTATTTT. This codes for CASSEPRDAQYF.

This clonotype was counted between two and nine times. The rearrangement uses TRBV7-8 and TRBJ2-1; 9 bases map to TRBD2. Germline V gene data show CDR1 as SGHVS and CDR2 as FQNEAQ. V was clipped by 5 bases and J by 2 bases; unmatched bases: 7. The CDR3 spans 16 residues. The CDR3 nucleotides read TGTGCCAGCAGCCGCAGACTAGCGGATACCTACAATGAGCAGTTCTTC. Its protein is CASSRRLADTYNEQFF.

This clonotype appeared many times. The chain employs TRBV7-2 and TRBJ2-7; D tentatively fits TRBD1 or TRBD2 (7 bases each). The CDR3 covers 15 residues. The germline V and J ends were trimmed by 3 bases and 2 bases, with 14 bases remaining between them. Germline values: CDR1 SGHTA, CDR2 FQGNSA. CDR3 sequence (DNA): TGTGCCAGCAGCTTCGAGCGGGACAGTGCCTACGAGCAGTACTTC. This translates into CASSFERDSAYEQYF.

The chain couples TRBV20-1 to TRBJ1-2; possibly TRBD1 for D (5 bases). Germline V lookup: CDR1 DFQATT, CDR2 SNEGSKA (reference sequence). The CDR3 consists of 11 residues. Trimming took 8 bases from V and 6 from J, leaving 13 bases between them. DNA for the CDR3: TGCAGTTTAGGGACCAATAATGGCTACACCTTC. It encodes CSLGTNNGYTF.

This clonotype was found many times. This rearrangement joins TRBV12-3 or TRBV12-4 to TRBJ2-5; D gene uncertain. The germline V and J ends were trimmed by 3 bases and 1 base, with 18 bases remaining between them. The CDR3 loop spans 17 amino acids. Here the CDR3 DNA reads TGTGCCAGCAGTTTCGTGGCCTCACCGGACCTCCAAGAGACCCAGTACTTC. It yields the protein CASSFVASPDLQETQYF.

A remark on this clonotype: A much larger clonotype is one base distant, so this may be a read error. The gene calls are TRBV7-3 and TRBJ2-3; possible D gene TRBD2, 6 bases. The CDR3 totals 15 residues. Germline lookup yields CDR1 SGHTA and CDR2 FQGTGA. CDR3 DNA: TGTGCCGGCAGCGTGCTTGGAGGGGACACAGATACGCAGTATTTT. Its protein is CAGSVLGGDTDTQYF.

This clonotype occurred many times. The chain has TRBV28 and TRBJ2-3; no firm D call. The germline V gene encodes CDR1 MDHEN and CDR2 SYDVKM. The CDR3 has 14 residues. V was trimmed by 2 bases and J by 3 bases, leaving 9 bases between them. CDR3 amino acids: CASSLGQLTDTQYF. CDR3 DNA sequence: TGTGCCAGCAGTTTAGGCCAGCTGACAGATACGCAGTATTTT.

This clonotype has ten or more counts. The chain employs TRBV3-1 and TRBJ1-5, with D hard to call. The CDR3 totals 17 residues. Germline CDR1 and CDR2: LGHDT and YNNKEL (reference sequence). Trimming cost V 0 bases and J 0 bases, with 12 bases left between them. The CDR3 DNA follows: TGTGCCAGCAGCCAAGATTATCCGAGTTATAGCAATCAGCCCCAGCATTTT. This encodes CASSQDYPSYSNQPQHF.

This clonotype was counted ten times or more. The rearrangement uses TRBV11-2 and TRBJ2-2; 13 nucleotides match TRBD2. CDR3 length equals 17 residues. Germline lookup yields CDR1 SGHAT and CDR2 FQNNGV. V was clipped by 7 bases and J by 5 bases; unmatched bases: 10. Here the CDR3 reads CASKGGLAGVGTGELFF. CDR3 sequence (DNA): TGTGCCAGCAAGGGCGGACTAGCGGGAGTTGGAACCGGGGAGCTGTTTTTT. Looking up the rest from reference TRBV11-2 and TRBJ2-2 gives the full variable domain: EAGVAQSPRYKIIEKRQSVAFWCNPISGHATLYWYQQILGQGPKLLIQFQNNGVVDDSQLPKDRFSAERLKGVDSTLKIQPAKLEDSAVYLCASKGGLAGVGTGELFFGEGSRLTVL.

V and J are TRBV6-1 and TRBJ2-1; TRBD2 matches at 8 bases. The CDR3 contains 17 residues. J was trimmed by 6 bases and V by 1 base; bases with no gene match: 11. The V gene's germline CDR1 is MNHNS and CDR2 SASEGT. The CDR3 protein is CASSEVKREPGPNEQFF. The CDR3 DNA is TGTGCCAGCAGTGAAGTCAAGCGGGAGCCTGGTCCCAATGAGCAGTTCTTC.

This clonotype was found a few times. This sequence joins TRBV27 and TRBJ2-7, with 7 bases fitting TRBD1. Losses at the gene ends were 5 bases for V and 5 bases for J; bases not matched to a gene: 15. The CDR3 is 16 amino acids. Germline V gene lookup returns CDR1 MNHEY and CDR2 SMNVEV (reference sequence). The CDR3 bases are TGTGCCAGCAGTCCAGCGACAGGGATTGGATTAAACGAGCAGTACTTC. Its translation: CASSPATGIGLNEQYF.

The sample holds one count of this clonotype. The chain uses TRBV19 and TRBJ1-6; no clear D. Trimming removed 5 bases from V and 8 bases from J, with 10 bases in between. This CDR3 is built from 13 residues. Germline CDR1 is LNHDA and CDR2 is SQIVND (reference sequence). CDR3 nucleotide sequence: TGTGCCAGTAGTGCGGAGAGGGATTCACCCCTCCACTTT. Protein product: CASSAERDSPLHF.

The V and J genes are TRBV20-1 and TRBJ2-5, with D possibly TRBD2 on 5 matching bases. The CDR3 contains 14 residues. Trimming removed 5 bases from V and 3 bases from J, with 16 bases in between. Per the germline V gene, CDR1 is DFQATT and CDR2 is SNEGSKA (reference sequence). The CDR3 bases are TGCAGTGCTCTACTTATGTCAGCGGAAGAGACCCAGTACTTC. This encodes CSALLMSAEETQYF.

Concerning this clonotype itself: Being one base from a much bigger clone, this may be a read error. The V and J genes are TRBV10-3 and TRBJ2-5, with TRBD1 matching over 7 bases. The CDR3 runs 14 residues. CDR1 ENHRY and CDR2 SYGVKD come from the germline V gene. V trimming: 3 bases; J trimming: 4 bases; junction bases outside the gene matches: 5. The CDR3 DNA follows: TGTGCCATCAGTGACCCGACAGGGCTAGAGACCCAGTACTTC. It yields the protein CAISDPTGLETQYF.

This clonotype occurred a few times. The gene calls are TRBV15 and TRBJ1-5, with no clear D. The V end lost 1 base, the J end lost 6 bases, and 16 bases lay between the germline ends. CDR1 LNHNV and CDR2 YYDKDF come from the germline V gene (reference sequence). The CDR3 extends over 16 amino acids. This CDR3 is CATSRVVADPTQPQHF. In DNA, the CDR3 is TGTGCCACCAGCAGAGTGGTGGCAGACCCTACTCAGCCCCAGCATTTT.

This clonotype was counted only a few times. V gene TRBV30 combines with J gene TRBJ2-7; D remains ambiguous. The CDR3 covers 11 residues. Germline V gene sequence: CDR1 GTSNPN, CDR2 SVGIG (reference sequence). Trimming removed 2 bases at V and 4 bases at J, with 6 bases between. The CDR3 DNA sequence: TGTGCCTGGAGTACGGTGTACGAGCAGTACTTC. Translated: CAWSTVYEQYF.

This rearrangement joins TRBV5-1 to TRBJ1-3; TRBD1 might be the D (5 bases). The V gene lost 0 bases and the J gene lost 3 bases, with 13 bases spanning the gap. CDR1 SGHRS and CDR2 YFSETQ come from the germline V gene. This CDR3 is built from 16 residues. Here the CDR3 reads CASSLATGDRGNTIYF. CDR3 in DNA: TGCGCCAGCAGCTTGGCCACAGGTGATCGTGGAAACACCATATATTTT.

The J gene is TRBJ2-3, the V gene TRBV7-9; D might be TRBD2 (6 bases). Trimming removed 4 bases from V and 3 bases from J, with 20 bases in between. Germline V CDR1 and CDR2: SEHNR, FQNEAQ (reference sequence). CDR3 length: 17 amino acids. This CDR3 reads CASSSHQAGGGTDTQYF. The CDR3 DNA is TGTGCCAGCAGCTCCCACCAAGCGGGTGGAGGAACAGATACGCAGTATTTT.

This clonotype appeared a few times. CDR3 nucleotides: TGTGCCAGCAGCTTATCACAGGGGCGCCAGCATTTT. Amino acid sequence: CASSLSQGRQHF. The chain employs TRBV7-9 and TRBJ1-5; 7 nucleotides line up with TRBD1. Germline V gene data show CDR1 as SEHNR and CDR2 as FQNEAQ (reference sequence). This CDR3 spans 12 amino acids. After removal of 2 bases from V and 12 bases from J, the junction contained 4 bases not matched to a gene.

This clonotype was observed many times. This rearrangement joins TRBV7-2 to TRBJ2-7; 7 bases map to TRBD1. J lost 1 base, V lost 4 bases, and 7 bases had no gene match. The CDR3 runs 15 residues. Per the germline V gene, CDR1 is SGHTA and CDR2 is FQGNSA. The CDR3: CASSSHLDRSYEQYF. The DNA of the CDR3 is TGTGCCAGCAGCTCGCACCTGGACAGGTCCTACGAGCAGTACTTC.

The V call is TRBV6-5, the J call TRBJ2-3, with a weak D call TRBD2 (6 bases). Germline assignment: CDR1 MNHEY and CDR2 SVGAGI. This CDR3 has 15 residues. Trimming pared 3 bases from V and 4 bases from J, leaving 14 bases between. CDR3 DNA sequence: TGTGCCAGCAGTTATAAGGAGCGGAGGGCAGATACGCAGTATTTT. Translation gives CASSYKERRADTQYF.